This TCR beta chain was obtained from a study of cytomegalovirus exposure and HLA in healthy donors. Primers for the PCR totalled 60 Vbeta and 13 Jbeta. Sequencing was performed with immunoSEQ multiplex PCR; in TCRdb, only in-frame clones are kept and a portion is missing. The sample comprises roughly 97,000 clones, roughly 79% of which are singletons, and 5.8% rests with the top ten. Notes on this clone: What it recognizes is unknown.

Healthy bone marrow donors made up the cohort. CDR3 size: 14 residues. The V end was cut by 1 base, the J end by 4 bases, with 10 bases between. The V gene's germline CDR1 is MNHNS and CDR2 SASEGT. Study-level points and caveats: An analysis done earlier found most TCR beta V segments productive about 87% or about 30% of the time. Highest at DRB1 and lowest at HLA-C, TCR association rates differed among HLA loci in a later analysis. Another analysis was done later, and it associated approximately 15,000 TCR beta sequences with HLA alleles at 0.05 false discovery rate.

The rearrangement uses TRBV6-1 and TRBJ1-2; D may be TRBD1 (5 bases). This clonotype was obtained from a man aged 55 to 70 in good health and CMV-seropositive. The sequenced sample consisted of PBMCs. Written as DNA, the CDR3 is TGTGCCAGCAGTGAAGGCCCGGGGGGCTATGGCTACACCTTC. Its protein is CASSEGPGGYGYTF.